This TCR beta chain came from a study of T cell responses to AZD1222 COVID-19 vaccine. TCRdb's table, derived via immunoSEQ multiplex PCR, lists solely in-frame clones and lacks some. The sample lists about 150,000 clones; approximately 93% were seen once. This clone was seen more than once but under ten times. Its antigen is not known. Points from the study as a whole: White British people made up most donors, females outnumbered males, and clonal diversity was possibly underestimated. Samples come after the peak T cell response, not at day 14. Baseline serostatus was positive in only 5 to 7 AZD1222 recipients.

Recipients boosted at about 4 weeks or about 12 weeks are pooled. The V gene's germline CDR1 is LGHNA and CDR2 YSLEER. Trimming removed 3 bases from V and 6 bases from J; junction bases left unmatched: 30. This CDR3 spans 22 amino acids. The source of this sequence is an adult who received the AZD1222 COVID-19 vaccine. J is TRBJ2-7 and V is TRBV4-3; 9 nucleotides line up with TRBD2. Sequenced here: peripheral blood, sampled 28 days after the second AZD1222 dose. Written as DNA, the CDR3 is TGCGCCAGCAGCCACGGAAACTACGCAGGGGGGACTAGCTTTGTCCCGCCCTTCGAGCAGTACTTC. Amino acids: CASSHGNYAGGTSFVPPFEQYF.